Listed below are T cell receptor beta chains from one sample, sequenced in a study of control samples from healthy donors and cancer patients. Produced via immunoSEQ multiplex PCR; TCRdb's table is partial and in-frame only. The sample carries some 18,000 clones, around 84% recorded once. The source material was PBMCs. All receptors come from an older woman with lung cancer. CDR3s include the opening cysteine and the closing phenylalanine or tryptophan. Each record gives: clone size, V gene, D gene, J gene, CDR3 protein, CDR3 DNA. The D gene is left open where the match is weak. A clone size is listed for some rows: how often the clone was seen (once, few, many), or a class if it is expanded.

-	TRBV5-1	-	TRBJ1-2	CASSSLDRIYGYTF	TGCGCCAGCAGCTCCCTGGACAGAATCTATGGCTACACCTTC
-	TRBV29-1	-	TRBJ1-1	CSVEDGFEAFF	TGCAGCGTTGAGGACGGTTTTGAAGCTTTCTTT
-	TRBV4-2	TRBD2	TRBJ2-7	CASSQGTSASQYEQYF	TGTGCCAGCAGCCAAGGTACTAGCGCGTCACAATACGAGCAGTACTTC
once	TRBV10-3	TRBD1	TRBJ1-4	CASGQGRNEKLFF	TGTGCCTCCGGACAGGGCAGGAATGAAAAACTGTTTTTT
-	TRBV5-6	TRBD1	TRBJ2-1	CASSTGQGDEQFF	TGTGCCAGCAGCACCGGACAGGGAGATGAGCAGTTCTTC
few	TRBV12-3/TRBV12-4	-	TRBJ1-1	CASSQNTEAFF	TGTGCCAGCAGCCAGAACACTGAAGCTTTCTTT
-	TRBV19	-	TRBJ2-4	CASSMTGTLSNIQYF	TGTGCCAGTAGTATGACCGGGACGTTGTCGAACATTCAGTACTTC
-	TRBV5-1	TRBD1	TRBJ1-2	CASSFADRDDGYTF	TGCGCCAGCAGCTTTGCGGACAGGGACGATGGCTACACCTTC
-	TRBV6-5	-	TRBJ1-2	CASSYGGGVGGYTF	TGTGCCAGCAGTTACGGAGGCGGGGTGGGGGGCTACACCTTC
-	TRBV7-2	-	TRBJ2-5	CASSFPGPRGTQYF	TGTGCCAGCAGCTTCCCAGGACCCCGGGGGACCCAGTACTTC
-	TRBV9	-	TRBJ2-7	CPASGAGEQYF	TGCCCCGCATCGGGGGCCGGCGAGCAGTACTTC
-	TRBV28	-	TRBJ1-5	CASTYEARGNQPQHF	TGTGCCAGCACATACGAAGCGCGGGGAAATCAACCCCAGCATTTT
few	TRBV12-3/TRBV12-4	TRBD1	TRBJ2-3	CASSPGQGYTQYF	TGTGCCAGCAGTCCCGGACAGGGATATACGCAGTATTTT
-	TRBV13	-	TRBJ2-3	CASSPDPRTDTQYF	TGTGCCAGCAGCCCCGATCCACGCACAGATACGCAGTATTTT
-	TRBV5-1	-	TRBJ2-7	CASSLPRGEQYF	TGCGCCAGCAGCTTACCGCGGGGTGAGCAGTACTTC
once	TRBV20-1	-	TRBJ2-2	CSASMGTKNTGELFF	TGCAGTGCTAGTATGGGGACAAAAAACACCGGGGAGCTGTTTTTT
few	TRBV5-6	-	TRBJ2-5	CASSFSGETQYF	TGTGCCAGCAGCTTCTCCGGGGAGACCCAGTACTTC
-	TRBV3-1/TRBV3-2	TRBD2	TRBJ2-3	CASSRTSGAPDTQYF	TGTGCCAGCAGTCGGACTAGCGGGGCCCCGGATACGCAGTATTTT
-	TRBV29-1	TRBD2	TRBJ2-1	CSVPLRGRPGNEQFF	TGCAGCGTTCCGCTTCGCGGGAGGCCGGGAAATGAGCAGTTCTTC
-	TRBV2	-	TRBJ2-1	CASREYNEQFF	TGTGCCAGCCGGGAGTACAATGAGCAGTTCTTC
-	TRBV6-2/TRBV6-3	-	TRBJ1-2	CASSYGALWDYGYTF	TGTGCCAGCAGTTACGGCGCTTTGTGGGACTATGGCTACACCTTC
-	TRBV3-1/TRBV3-2	-	TRBJ2-1	CASSQVRGPRGEQFF	TGTGCCAGCAGCCAAGTTCGGGGACCTAGGGGGGAGCAGTTCTTC
-	TRBV19	-	TRBJ2-3	CASSEGGTVPTDTQYF	TGTGCCAGTAGTGAAGGAGGGACTGTTCCCACAGATACGCAGTATTTT
-	TRBV5-5	-	TRBJ1-1	CASSLLGRGTEAFF	TGTGCCAGCAGCTTGTTAGGGCGCGGAACTGAAGCTTTCTTT
-	TRBV11-2	-	TRBJ1-2	CASSLTDVGYTF	TGTGCCAGCAGCCTCACTGACGTTGGCTACACCTTC
-	TRBV7-8	TRBD2	TRBJ2-2	CASSSYRAGAWAGELFF	TGTGCCAGCAGCTCCTACCGAGCGGGAGCGTGGGCCGGGGAGCTGTTTTTT
-	TRBV5-6	-	TRBJ2-6	CASSFYTGTGANVLTF	TGTGCCAGCAGCTTCTATACAGGGACTGGGGCCAACGTCCTGACTTTC
-	TRBV4-1	-	TRBJ1-1	CASSQVPEAFF	TGCGCCAGCAGCCAAGTCCCTGAAGCTTTCTTT
-	TRBV19	-	TRBJ1-1	CASSIEGRGRTEAFF	TGTGCCAGTAGTATAGAGGGCAGGGGAAGGACTGAAGCTTTCTTT
once	TRBV30	-	TRBJ2-1	CAWGLSRNEQFF	TGTGCCTGGGGTCTTAGTCGGAATGAGCAGTTCTTC
-	TRBV10-3	-	TRBJ2-6	CAISDQGWSSGANVLTF	TGTGCCATCAGTGATCAGGGTTGGAGCTCTGGGGCCAACGTCCTGACTTTC
-	TRBV11-2	-	TRBJ2-5	CASSWGETQYF	TGTGCCAGCAGCTGGGGGGAGACCCAGTACTTC
-	TRBV18	-	TRBJ1-1	CASSPTGTNTEAFF	TGTGCCAGCTCACCAACAGGGACGAACACTGAAGCTTTCTTT
-	TRBV6-2/TRBV6-3	TRBD2	TRBJ2-7	CASSSSGRATAQYF	TGTGCCAGCAGTTCTAGCGGGAGGGCAACTGCGCAGTACTTC
few	TRBV18	-	TRBJ1-4	CASSPGQIATNEKLFF	TGTGCCAGCTCACCCGGACAGATTGCAACTAATGAAAAACTGTTTTTT
-	TRBV12-3/TRBV12-4	-	TRBJ2-3	CASSLYSGDTQYF	TGTGCCAGCAGTTTATATAGTGGAGATACGCAGTATTTT
-	TRBV6-5	-	TRBJ2-1	CASSYDQYNEQFF	TGTGCCAGCAGTTACGACCAATACAATGAGCAGTTCTTC
-	TRBV30	-	TRBJ1-5	CAWSRLNSNQPQHF	TGTGCCTGGAGTCGACTAAATAGCAATCAGCCCCAGCATTTT
-	TRBV28	TRBD2	TRBJ2-3	CASSFPTSGSTDTQYF	TGTGCCAGCAGTTTTCCTACTAGCGGGAGTACAGATACGCAGTATTTT
few	TRBV3-1/TRBV3-2	-	TRBJ2-7	CASSNDLFYEQYF	TGTGCCAGCAGCAACGACCTATTTTACGAGCAGTACTTC